This TCR beta chain was found in a study of cytomegalovirus exposure and HLA in healthy donors. Study observations and caveats: Sequencing had likely introduced a cluster of highly shared sequence variants as an artifact. The CMV antigen specificity of a few CMV-associated chains was confirmed through in vitro analysis. Researchers reported in a later analysis that a missense DCLRE1C variant was tied to TCR beta V- and J-gene trimming.

Unmatched junction bases numbered 3, after V lost 0 bases and J lost 3 bases. The CDR3 consists of 15 residues. The V gene's germline CDR1 is SGHRS and CDR2 YFSETQ. The PCR ran on 60 Vbeta and 13 Jbeta primers. The assay was immunoSEQ multiplex PCR, and TCRdb's table has in-frame clones only and misses some. The sample comprises tens of thousands of clones, 82% of which are singletons, and 3.8% rests with the top ten. Details on this clone: The antigen is not known.

The source material was PBMCs. The source is a man between 45 and 60 years old in good health and CMV-seronegative. V usage is TRBV5-1 and J usage is TRBJ2-5; 9 bases align to TRBD2. The CDR3 reads CASSLVVAGEETQYF. In DNA, the CDR3 is TGCGCCAGCAGCTTGGTGGTAGCGGGAGAAGAGACCCAGTACTTC.